A selection of T cell receptor beta chains follows, all from one sample in a study of CD4 T cells in relation to SARS-CoV-2 and coronaviruses. Some clones are missing from TCRdb's copy, which holds only in-frame ones; the method was immunoSEQ multiplex PCR. The repertoire has 30,000 to 45,000 clones, about 80% of them found once; the top ten carry 6% to 8.5%. These receptors' targets are unknown. Specimen: naive CD4+ T cells from PBMCs, cultured in vitro. These receptor sequences come from an adult with COVID-19. The CDR3 runs from the conserved cysteine through the conserved F or W. The D gene is left open where the match is weak. Clone size is given for some rows only: seen once, a few or many times, or a class if the clone is expanded.

D | J | length | V | size | CDR3 | DNA
TRBD1 | TRBJ2-5 | 16 | TRBV4-1 | few | CASSQVGQGRWETQYF | TGCGCCAGCAGCCAAGTAGGACAGGGCAGGTGGGAGACCCAGTACTTC
TRBD1 | TRBJ2-5 | 15 | TRBV27 | - | CASSSGTVRQETQYF | TGTGCCAGCAGCTCCGGGACAGTTAGGCAAGAGACCCAGTACTTC
- | TRBJ2-1 | 15 | TRBV28 | - | CASRSVPRADNEQFF | TGTGCCAGCAGATCTGTACCACGAGCCGACAATGAGCAGTTCTTC
- | TRBJ1-1 | 13 | TRBV7-3 | - | CASSLDPSTEAFF | TGTGCCAGCAGCTTAGATCCCAGCACTGAAGCTTTCTTT
TRBD2 | TRBJ2-1 | 17 | TRBV7-9 | - | CASSLVLAGGAYNEQFF | TGTGCCAGCAGCTTAGTACTAGCGGGAGGCGCATACAATGAGCAGTTCTTC
- | TRBJ2-7 | 15 | TRBV9 | - | CASSVGGQMGTEQYF | TGTGCCAGCAGCGTAGGAGGGCAAATGGGAACGGAGCAGTACTTC
TRBD1 | TRBJ2-1 | 15 | TRBV9 | - | CASSLPGQGANEQFF | TGTGCCAGCAGCCTCCCGGGACAGGGGGCGAATGAGCAGTTCTTC
TRBD1 | TRBJ2-3 | 15 | TRBV18 | - | CASSPGQGGTDTQYF | TGTGCCAGCTCACCTGGACAGGGAGGCACAGATACGCAGTATTTT
- | TRBJ2-2 | 15 | TRBV5-1 | - | CASSFIGANAGELFF | TGCGCCAGCAGCTTTATCGGGGCAAACGCCGGGGAGCTGTTTTTT
TRBD2 | TRBJ2-2 | 18 | TRBV18 | - | CASSPPPSGSSYTGELFF | TGTGCCAGCTCACCACCTCCTAGCGGGAGTTCATACACCGGGGAGCTGTTTTTT
- | TRBJ1-4 | 15 | TRBV4-3 | once | CASSQEGVTNEKLFF | TGCGCCAGCAGCCAAGAAGGCGTTACTAATGAAAAACTGTTTTTT
TRBD1 | TRBJ1-6 | 13 | TRBV7-9 | - | CASSLTGNSPLHF | TGTGCCAGCAGCTTGACAGGGAATTCACCCCTCCACTTT
TRBD1 | TRBJ2-1 | 14 | TRBV2 | - | CASRRGPGRNEQFF | TGTGCCAGCAGGAGGGGGCCGGGAAGGAATGAGCAGTTCTTC
TRBD1 | TRBJ1-5 | 16 | TRBV28 | few | CASSPTPGQIYQPQHF | TGTGCCAGCAGCCCAACACCGGGACAGATTTATCAGCCCCAGCATTTT
TRBD2 | TRBJ2-5 | 15 | TRBV18 | - | CASSPGTSGKETQYF | TGTGCCAGCTCACCCGGGACTAGCGGGAAAGAGACCCAGTACTTC
- | TRBJ1-4 | 13 | TRBV21-1 | - | CPNRMRANEKLFF | TGCCCCAACCGGATGCGCGCGAATGAAAAACTGTTTTTT
TRBD1 | TRBJ2-1 | 16 | TRBV24-1 | - | CATSDRTGRSYNEQFF | TGTGCCACCAGTGACCGGACAGGGAGGTCCTACAATGAGCAGTTCTTC
TRBD1 | TRBJ2-1 | 16 | TRBV19 | - | CASRKGRDRAYNEQFF | TGTGCCAGTCGAAAGGGCAGGGACAGGGCCTACAATGAGCAGTTCTTC
TRBD2 | TRBJ2-3 | 13 | TRBV11-2 | - | CASASGVTDTQYF | TGTGCCAGCGCTAGCGGGGTAACAGATACGCAGTATTTT
- | TRBJ1-5 | 12 | TRBV29-1 | - | CSARARNQPQHF | TGCAGCGCCAGGGCCCGCAATCAGCCCCAGCATTTT
- | TRBJ2-5 | 14 | TRBV7-6 | - | CASSLPGPSRAQYF | TGTGCCAGCAGCTTACCGGGACCCTCAAGGGCCCAGTACTTC
TRBD2 | TRBJ2-7 | 17 | TRBV5-6 | - | CASSLVGSGRAYVEQYF | TGTGCCAGCAGCTTGGTAGGTAGCGGGAGGGCATACGTGGAGCAGTACTTC
- | TRBJ2-6 | 18 | TRBV11-3 | - | CASSPGPGKSSGANVLTF | TGTGCCAGCAGCCCGGGACCAGGGAAGTCTTCTGGGGCCAACGTCCTGACTTTC
TRBD2 | TRBJ2-5 | 14 | TRBV5-1 | - | CASSAGTSGETQYF | TGCGCCAGCAGCGCCGGGACTAGCGGAGAGACCCAGTACTTC
- | TRBJ1-1 | 16 | TRBV6-5 | - | CASSYSPALAPAEAFF | TGTGCCAGCAGTTACTCCCCTGCGCTAGCCCCAGCTGAAGCTTTCTTT
- | TRBJ1-1 | 15 | TRBV10-3 | - | CAISESQLIGTEAFF | TGTGCCATCAGTGAGAGTCAATTAATTGGAACTGAAGCTTTCTTT
- | TRBJ2-1 | 15 | TRBV7-9 | - | CASRTSGAQHNEQFF | TGTGCCAGCAGAACATCGGGGGCGCAGCACAATGAGCAGTTCTTC
- | TRBJ2-5 | 11 | TRBV6-6 | - | CASGTRETQYF | TGTGCCAGCGGGACTCGGGAGACCCAGTACTTC
TRBD1 | TRBJ2-7 | 18 | TRBV29-1 | - | CSVEGPGRRDSWPYEQYF | TGCAGCGTTGAAGGGCCTGGCCGAAGGGACAGTTGGCCCTACGAGCAGTACTTC
- | TRBJ2-4 | 19 | TRBV11-2 | - | CASSLGLLLATLAKNIQYF | TGTGCCAGCAGCTTAGGACTTCTCTTGGCAACCTTAGCCAAAAACATTCAGTACTTC
- | TRBJ2-3 | 12 | TRBV24-1 | - | CATSRSTDTQYF | TGTGCCACCAGTAGGTCCACAGATACGCAGTATTTT
TRBD2 | TRBJ2-1 | 15 | TRBV5-1 | - | CASSTASGIPNEQFF | TGCGCCAGCAGCACGGCTAGCGGGATCCCCAATGAGCAGTTCTTC
TRBD1 | TRBJ2-6 | 18 | TRBV18 | once | CASSPLVGGSSGANVLTF | TGTGCCAGCTCACCACTTGTAGGGGGCAGCTCTGGGGCCAACGTCCTGACTTTC
- | TRBJ1-5 | 15 | TRBV7-9 | few | CASSFSGEGNQPQHF | TGTGCCAGCAGCTTTTCAGGTGAAGGCAATCAGCCCCAGCATTTT
- | TRBJ2-7 | 13 | TRBV19 | - | CASRLHSSYEQYF | TGTGCCAGTCGACTCCACTCCTCCTACGAGCAGTACTTC
TRBD2 | TRBJ2-3 | 18 | TRBV13 | - | CASSLGLAGMRPTDTQYF | TGTGCCAGCAGCTTAGGTCTAGCGGGGATGCGACCCACAGATACGCAGTATTTT
- | TRBJ1-6 | 15 | TRBV9 | few | CASSVGTQGNSPLHF | TGTGCCAGCAGCGTAGGGACCCAGGGTAATTCACCCCTCCACTTT
- | TRBJ1-1 | 14 | TRBV10-3 | - | CAISELSGDTEAFF | TGTGCCATCAGTGAGCTTTCGGGGGACACTGAAGCTTTCTTT
- | TRBJ2-3 | 11 | TRBV11-2 | once | CASSLAGLQYF | TGTGCCAGCAGCTTAGCCGGTCTGCAGTATTTT
TRBD1 | TRBJ2-1 | 13 | TRBV5-6 | - | CATQGSLHNEQFF | TGTGCCACACAGGGGTCCCTCCACAATGAGCAGTTCTTC
TRBD2 | TRBJ2-1 | 14 | TRBV19 | few | CASSIGGSGNEQFF | TGTGCCAGTAGTATCGGGGGGAGTGGAAATGAGCAGTTCTTC
TRBD2 | TRBJ2-4 | 18 | TRBV4-1 | - | CASSQGLAGGVGKNIQYF | TGCGCCAGCAGCCAAGGACTAGCGGGAGGCGTGGGCAAAAACATTCAGTACTTC
- | TRBJ2-3 | 15 | TRBV15 | - | CATSSLTVSTDTQYF | TGTGCCACCAGCTCCCTGACAGTTAGCACAGATACGCAGTATTTT
TRBD1 | TRBJ1-1 | 15 | TRBV5-1 | - | CASSSGTGVNTEAFF | TGCGCCAGCAGCTCCGGGACAGGGGTGAACACTGAAGCTTTCTTT
TRBD1 | TRBJ2-7 | 16 | TRBV2 | - | CASSAFRDRTPYEQYF | TGTGCCAGCAGTGCATTCCGGGACAGGACCCCCTACGAGCAGTACTTC
TRBD1 | TRBJ1-1 | 15 | TRBV29-1 | - | CSVYRGDRLNTEAFF | TGCAGCGTGTACAGGGGGGACAGGTTAAACACTGAAGCTTTCTTT
- | TRBJ2-5 | 14 | TRBV19 | - | CASCPLGNQETQYF | TGTGCCAGCTGTCCTTTGGGTAACCAAGAGACCCAGTACTTC
- | TRBJ1-1 | 15 | TRBV4-3 | - | CASSQDYSWNTEAFF | TGCGCCAGCAGCCAAGATTATTCGTGGAACACTGAAGCTTTCTTT
TRBD1 | TRBJ1-1 | 15 | TRBV16 | - | CASSPGQGAITEAFF | TGTGCCAGCAGCCCCGGACAGGGGGCGATTACTGAAGCTTTCTTT
- | TRBJ1-4 | 13 | TRBV7-9 | - | CASSKLNWEKLFF | TGTGCCAGCAGCAAACTAAACTGGGAAAAACTGTTTTTT
- | TRBJ1-1 | 15 | TRBV5-5 | - | CASSHTRFLNTEAFF | TGTGCCAGCAGCCATACCAGATTCCTGAACACTGAAGCTTTCTTT
- | TRBJ1-1 | 15 | TRBV5-1 | - | CASSLQTGLNTEAFF | TGCGCCAGCAGCTTACAAACAGGGTTGAACACTGAAGCTTTCTTT
- | TRBJ2-1 | 18 | TRBV5-1 | - | CATGALARGSASYNEQFF | TGCGCCACGGGGGCATTGGCGAGAGGTTCGGCCTCCTACAATGAGCAGTTCTTC
- | TRBJ2-2 | 14 | TRBV4-1 | - | CASSRSRAIGELFF | TGCGCCAGCAGCCGTTCGCGGGCCATCGGGGAGCTGTTTTTT
- | TRBJ2-5 | 15 | TRBV18 | - | CASSPSVRDGETQYF | TGTGCCAGCTCACCCTCTGTCCGGGATGGAGAGACCCAGTACTTC
TRBD2 | TRBJ2-5 | 16 | TRBV7-9 | - | CASSSKREGLGETQYF | TGTGCCAGCAGCAGTAAGCGGGAGGGTCTGGGGGAGACCCAGTACTTC
TRBD2 | TRBJ2-1 | 16 | TRBV5-1 | - | CASSLASAGVVNEQFF | TGCGCCAGCAGCTTGGCCTCAGCGGGAGTAGTCAATGAGCAGTTCTTC
TRBD1 | TRBJ1-3 | 14 | TRBV5-4 | - | CASSRTGSGNTIYF | TGTGCCAGCAGCAGGACAGGCTCTGGAAACACCATATATTTT